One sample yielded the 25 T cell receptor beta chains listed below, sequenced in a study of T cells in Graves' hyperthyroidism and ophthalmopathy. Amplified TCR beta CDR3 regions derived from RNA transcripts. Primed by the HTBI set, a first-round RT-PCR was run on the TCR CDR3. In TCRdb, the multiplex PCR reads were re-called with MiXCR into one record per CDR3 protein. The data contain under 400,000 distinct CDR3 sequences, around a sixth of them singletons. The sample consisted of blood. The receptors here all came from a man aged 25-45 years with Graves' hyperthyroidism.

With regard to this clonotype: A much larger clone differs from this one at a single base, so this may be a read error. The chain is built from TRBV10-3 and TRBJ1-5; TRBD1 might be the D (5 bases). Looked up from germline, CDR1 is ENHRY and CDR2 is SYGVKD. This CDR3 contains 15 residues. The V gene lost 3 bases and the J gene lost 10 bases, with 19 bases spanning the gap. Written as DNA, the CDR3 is TGTGCCATCAGTGATGGGGAGGGGTTGGCCGGCCCCCAGCATTTT. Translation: CAISDGEGLAGPQHF.

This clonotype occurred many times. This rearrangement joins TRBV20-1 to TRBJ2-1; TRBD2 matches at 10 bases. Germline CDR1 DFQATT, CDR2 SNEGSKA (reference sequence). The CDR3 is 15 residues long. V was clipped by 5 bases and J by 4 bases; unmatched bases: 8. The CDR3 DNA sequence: TGCAGTGCTCCTCCTAGCGGGAGATTTTACAATGAGCAGTTCTTC. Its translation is CSAPPSGRFYNEQFF.

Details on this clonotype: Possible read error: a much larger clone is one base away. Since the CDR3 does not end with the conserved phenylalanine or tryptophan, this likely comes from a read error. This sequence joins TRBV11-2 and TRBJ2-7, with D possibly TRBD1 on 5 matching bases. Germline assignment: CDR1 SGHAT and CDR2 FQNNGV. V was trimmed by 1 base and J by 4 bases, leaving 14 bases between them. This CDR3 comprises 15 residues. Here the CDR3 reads CASSLGGSLEYEQYC. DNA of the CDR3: TGTGCCAGCAGCTTAGGGGGCAGTTTGGAATACGAGCAGTACTGC.

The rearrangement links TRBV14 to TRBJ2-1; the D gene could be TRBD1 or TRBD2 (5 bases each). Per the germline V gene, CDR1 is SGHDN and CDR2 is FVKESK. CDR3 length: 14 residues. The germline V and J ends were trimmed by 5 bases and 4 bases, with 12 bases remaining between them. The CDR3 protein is CASSWGTFYNEQFF. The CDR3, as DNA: TGTGCCAGCAGCTGGGGGACCTTTTACAATGAGCAGTTCTTC.

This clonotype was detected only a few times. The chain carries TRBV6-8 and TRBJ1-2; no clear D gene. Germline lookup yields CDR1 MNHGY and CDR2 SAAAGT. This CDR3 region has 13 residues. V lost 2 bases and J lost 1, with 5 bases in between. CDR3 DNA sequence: TGTGCCAGCAGTTACGCGGGTAACTATGGCTACACCTTC. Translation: CASSYAGNYGYTF.

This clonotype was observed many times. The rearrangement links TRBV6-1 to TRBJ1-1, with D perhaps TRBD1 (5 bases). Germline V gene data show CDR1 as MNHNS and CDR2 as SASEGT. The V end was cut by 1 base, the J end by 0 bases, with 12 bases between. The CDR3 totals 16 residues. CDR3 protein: CASSEVAWGMNTEAFF. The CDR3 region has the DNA TGTGCCAGCAGTGAAGTTGCCTGGGGGATGAACACTGAAGCTTTCTTT.

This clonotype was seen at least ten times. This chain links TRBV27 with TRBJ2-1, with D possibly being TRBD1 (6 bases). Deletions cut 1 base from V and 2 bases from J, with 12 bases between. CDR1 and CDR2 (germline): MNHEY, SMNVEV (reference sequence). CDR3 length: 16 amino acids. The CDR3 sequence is CASSLLGAGTYNEQFF. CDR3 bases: TGTGCCAGCAGTTTATTGGGGGCAGGAACCTACAATGAGCAGTTCTTC.

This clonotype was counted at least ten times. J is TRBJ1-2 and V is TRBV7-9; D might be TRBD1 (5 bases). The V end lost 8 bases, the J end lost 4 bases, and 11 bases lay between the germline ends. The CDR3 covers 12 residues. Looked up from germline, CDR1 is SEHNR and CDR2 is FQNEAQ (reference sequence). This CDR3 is CASAGTAYGYTF. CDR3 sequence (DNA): TGTGCCAGCGCCGGGACGGCCTATGGCTACACCTTC.

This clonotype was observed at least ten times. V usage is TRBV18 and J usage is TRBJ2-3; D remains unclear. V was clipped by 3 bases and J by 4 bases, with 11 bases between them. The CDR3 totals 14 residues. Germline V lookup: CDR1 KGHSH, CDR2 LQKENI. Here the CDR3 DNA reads TGTGCCAGCTCACCCTTAATTATGGCAGATACGCAGTATTTT. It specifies CASSPLIMADTQYF.

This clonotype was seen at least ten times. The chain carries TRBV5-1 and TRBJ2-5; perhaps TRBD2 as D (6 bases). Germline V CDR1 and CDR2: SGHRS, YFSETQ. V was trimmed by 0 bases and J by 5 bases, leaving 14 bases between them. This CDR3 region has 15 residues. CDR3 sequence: CASSLARRLEETQYF. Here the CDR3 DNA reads TGCGCCAGCAGCTTGGCCCGACGACTAGAGGAGACCCAGTACTTC.

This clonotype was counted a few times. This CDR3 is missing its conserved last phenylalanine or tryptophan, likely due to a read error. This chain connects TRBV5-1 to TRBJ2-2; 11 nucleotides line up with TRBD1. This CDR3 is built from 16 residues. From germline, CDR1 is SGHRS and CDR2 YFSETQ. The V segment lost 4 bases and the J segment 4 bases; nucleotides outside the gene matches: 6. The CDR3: CASSTGQGASTGELFS. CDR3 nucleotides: TGCGCCAGCAGCACCGGACAGGGGGCGTCCACCGGGGAGCTGTTTTCT.

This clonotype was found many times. The CDR3 protein is CASKTGTDLIYEQFF. The CDR3 region has the DNA TGTGCCAGCAAGACCGGGACTGACCTTATATATGAGCAGTTCTTC. This chain joins TRBV12-3 or TRBV12-4 and TRBJ2-1; perhaps TRBD2 as D (6 bases). V was shortened by 7 bases and J by 8 bases, with 21 bases between the two germline ends. The CDR3 covers 15 residues.

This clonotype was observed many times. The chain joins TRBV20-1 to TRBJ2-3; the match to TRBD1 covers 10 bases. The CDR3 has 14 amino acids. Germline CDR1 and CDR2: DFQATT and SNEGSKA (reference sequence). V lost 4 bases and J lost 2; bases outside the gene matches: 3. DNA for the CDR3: TGCAGTGCTACCGGGACAGGGGACACAGATACGCAGTATTTT. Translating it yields CSATGTGDTDTQYF.

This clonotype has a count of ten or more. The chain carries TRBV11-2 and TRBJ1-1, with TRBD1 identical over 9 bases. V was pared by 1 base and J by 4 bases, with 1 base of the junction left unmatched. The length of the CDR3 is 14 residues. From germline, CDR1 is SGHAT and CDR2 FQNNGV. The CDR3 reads CASSLGGQGTEAFF. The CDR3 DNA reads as TGTGCCAGCAGCTTAGGGGGACAGGGCACTGAAGCTTTCTTT.

The CDR3 spells CASSPGTGGSYEQYF. CDR3 bases: TGTGCCAGCAGCCCCGGAACGGGGGGCTCCTACGAGCAGTACTTC. This chain uses TRBV5-4 with TRBJ2-7; TRBD2 agrees at 7 bases. This CDR3 has 15 amino acids. Trimming removed 4 bases from V and 0 bases from J; junction bases left unmatched: 7. Per the germline V gene, CDR1 is SGHNT and CDR2 is YYREEE (reference sequence).

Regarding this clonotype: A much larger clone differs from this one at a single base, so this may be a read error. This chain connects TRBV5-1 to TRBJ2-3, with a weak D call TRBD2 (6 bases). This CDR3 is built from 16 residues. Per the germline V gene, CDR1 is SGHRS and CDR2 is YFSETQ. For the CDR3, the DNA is TGTGCCAGCAGCTTATCGGCGGGATCAATCACAGATACGCAGTATTTT. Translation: CASSLSAGSITDTQYF.

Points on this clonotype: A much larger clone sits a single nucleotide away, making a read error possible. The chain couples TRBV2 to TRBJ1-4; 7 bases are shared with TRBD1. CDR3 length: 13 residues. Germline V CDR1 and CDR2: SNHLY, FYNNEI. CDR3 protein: CTSSLGTDEKLFF. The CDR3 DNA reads TGTACCAGCAGTTTAGGGACAGATGAAAAACTGTTTTTT.

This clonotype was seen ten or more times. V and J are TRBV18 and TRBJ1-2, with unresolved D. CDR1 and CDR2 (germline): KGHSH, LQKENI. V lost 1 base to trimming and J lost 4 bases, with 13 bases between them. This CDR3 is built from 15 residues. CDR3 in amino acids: CASSPLLAGLYGYTF. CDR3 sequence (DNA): TGTGCCAGCTCACCACTCTTGGCGGGCCTCTATGGCTACACCTTC.

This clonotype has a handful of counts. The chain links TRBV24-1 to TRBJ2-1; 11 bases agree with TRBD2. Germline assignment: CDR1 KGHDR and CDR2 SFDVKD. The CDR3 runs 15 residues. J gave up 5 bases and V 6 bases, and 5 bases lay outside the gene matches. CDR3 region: CATSLPGLADNEQFF. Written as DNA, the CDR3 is TGTGCCACCAGTTTGCCGGGACTAGCGGACAATGAGCAGTTCTTC.

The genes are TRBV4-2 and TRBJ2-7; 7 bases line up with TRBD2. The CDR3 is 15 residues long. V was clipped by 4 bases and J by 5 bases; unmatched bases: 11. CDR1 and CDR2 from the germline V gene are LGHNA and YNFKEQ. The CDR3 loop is CASSPSWREFDEQYF. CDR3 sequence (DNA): TGTGCCAGCAGCCCGAGTTGGCGGGAGTTCGACGAGCAGTACTTC.

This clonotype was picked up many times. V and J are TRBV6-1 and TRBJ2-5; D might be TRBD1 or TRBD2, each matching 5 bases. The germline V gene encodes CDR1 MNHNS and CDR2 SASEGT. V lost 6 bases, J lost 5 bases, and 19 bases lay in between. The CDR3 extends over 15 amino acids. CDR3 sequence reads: CASRERGSEKETQYF. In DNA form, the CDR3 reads TGTGCCAGCAGGGAAAGGGGTAGCGAGAAGGAGACCCAGTACTTC.

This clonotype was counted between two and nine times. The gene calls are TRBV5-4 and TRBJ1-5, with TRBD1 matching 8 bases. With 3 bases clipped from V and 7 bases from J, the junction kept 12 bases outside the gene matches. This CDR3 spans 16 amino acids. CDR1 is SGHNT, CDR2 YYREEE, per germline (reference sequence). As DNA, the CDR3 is TGTGCCAGCAGCTCGGGACAGGCCGGGGCAGGACAGCCCCAGCATTTT. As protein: CASSSGQAGAGQPQHF. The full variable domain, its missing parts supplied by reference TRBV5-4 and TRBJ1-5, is ETGVTQSPTHLIKTRGQQVTLRCSSQSGHNTVSWYQQALGQGPQFIFQYYREEENGRGNFPPRFSGLQFPNYSSELNVNALELDDSALYLCASSSGQAGAGQPQHFGDGTRLSIL.

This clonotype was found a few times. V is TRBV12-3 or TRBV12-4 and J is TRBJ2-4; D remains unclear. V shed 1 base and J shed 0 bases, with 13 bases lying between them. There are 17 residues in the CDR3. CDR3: CASSLGAFVIAKNIQYF. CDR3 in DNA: TGTGCCAGCAGTTTAGGGGCCTTTGTGATAGCCAAAAACATTCAGTACTTC.

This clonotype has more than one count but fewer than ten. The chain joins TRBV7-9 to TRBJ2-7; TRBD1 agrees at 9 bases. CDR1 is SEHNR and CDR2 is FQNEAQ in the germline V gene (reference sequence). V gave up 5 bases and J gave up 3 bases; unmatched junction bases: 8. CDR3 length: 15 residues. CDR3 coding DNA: TGTGCCAGCAGCCCTCGACAGGGGGAGGGCTACGAGCAGTACTTC. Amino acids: CASSPRQGEGYEQYF.

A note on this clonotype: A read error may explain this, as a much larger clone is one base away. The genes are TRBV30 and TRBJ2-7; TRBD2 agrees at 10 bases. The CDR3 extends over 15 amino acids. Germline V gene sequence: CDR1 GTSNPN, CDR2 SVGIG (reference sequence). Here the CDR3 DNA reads TGTGCCTGGAGTGTAAAACTAGCGGGACACTACAAGCAGTACTTC. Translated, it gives CAWSVKLAGHYKQYF.